This T cell receptor beta chain comes out of a study of T cell responses to AZD1222 COVID-19 vaccine. Study results and caveats: CD4 TCRs covered the whole spike, strongest at regions 160-218 and 743-854. It was only a handful of AZD1222 recipients who were seropositive at baseline.

With regard to this clone: The antigen is unknown.

Assay used: immunoSEQ multiplex PCR; TCRdb lists only in-frame clones, some missing. Seen here are 180,000 or so clones, 80% to 95% observed once, and the top ten hold less than 1.2%. The CDR3 runs 15 residues. V was pared by 5 bases and J by 4 bases, with 4 bases of the junction left unmatched. Germline lookup yields CDR1 SGHAT and CDR2 FQDESV (reference sequence). The rearrangement uses TRBV11-1 and TRBJ2-2, with TRBD2 matching 10 bases. This specimen was peripheral blood, taken 28 days after the second AZD1222 dose. The receptor's source is an adult who received the AZD1222 COVID-19 vaccine. The CDR3 loop is CASSVSGGRTGELFF. In nucleotides, the CDR3 is TGTGCCAGCAGCGTTAGCGGGGGGCGCACCGGGGAGCTGTTTTTT.